Listed here are 2 T cell receptor beta chains from one sample, sequenced in a study of CD8+ T cells in alopecia areata. cDNA prepared by RNA extraction and subsequent reverse transcription served as the template for sequencing. Some clones are missing from TCRdb's copy, which holds only in-frame ones; the method was immunoSEQ multiplex PCR. The sample includes about 220,000 clones, around 57% of them seen just once. Treatment reported: oral pan-JAK inhibitor, 5-10 mg twice daily. Sample: CD4+ T cells sorted from blood, taken at week 4, from a patient treated with tofacitinib. These TCRs come from a human donor with alopecia areata.

This clone was counted between two and nine times. This chain connects TRBV10-3 to TRBJ2-5, with 8 bases matching TRBD2. The germline CDR1 and CDR2 sequences are ENHRY and SYGVKD. After removal of 4 bases from V and 5 bases from J, the junction contained 9 bases not matched to a gene. This CDR3 comprises 15 residues. CDR3 sequence: CAISGDDPGGETQYF. The CDR3 nucleotides are TGTGCCATCAGTGGGGATGATCCGGGAGGGGAGACCCAGTACTTC.

For the CDR3, the DNA is TGTGCCAGCAGTCCCTCGATAGGGAATGAGCAGTTCTTC. Translation gives CASSPSIGNEQFF. The V call is TRBV6-5, the J call TRBJ2-1, with D unclear. The CDR3 has 13 amino acids. The V and J ends lost 5 bases and 7 bases respectively, with 12 bases between them. The V gene's germline CDR1 is MNHEY and CDR2 SVGAGI.